This TCR beta chain was identified during a study of T cell responses to AZD1222 COVID-19 vaccine. On the study more broadly: Analyses pooled second doses at about 4 or about 12 weeks.

Method: immunoSEQ multiplex PCR; TCRdb's copy keeps in-frame clones and lacks some. The sample contains around 50,000 clones, 80% to 90% of which appear only once. Notes on the study in general: Spike-specific TCR breadth and depth were elevated following two AZD1222 doses. Baseline seropositivity occurred in only a handful of AZD1222 recipients. At 160-218 and 743-854, vaccine-associated CD4 TCRs were dominant, and they spanned spike.

This clone was detected once. Its antigen is as yet unknown. Germline values: CDR1 SGHAT, CDR2 FQNNGV. Trimming pared 5 bases from V and 8 bases from J, leaving 17 bases between. This CDR3 is built from 14 residues. V is TRBV11-2 and J is TRBJ2-3; D remains unclear. The receptor's source is an adult in good health. Source: peripheral blood, taken on day 0 of AZD1222 vaccination. This chain's CDR3 is CASSLIQVSGTQYF. The CDR3 DNA reads TGTGCCAGCAGCCTCATCCAAGTTTCGGGTACGCAGTATTTT. The whole variable domain, remainder taken from reference TRBV11-2 and TRBJ2-3, is EAGVAQSPRYKIIEKRQSVAFWCNPISGHATLYWYQQILGQGPKLLIQFQNNGVVDDSQLPKDRFSAERLKGVDSTLKIQPAKLEDSAVYLCASSLIQVSGTQYFGPGTRLTVL.